Described below is a single T cell receptor beta chain sequence and its context. This CDR3 comprises 14 residues. In germline, CDR1 is SGHRS, CDR2 YFSETQ. V lost 5 bases to trimming and J lost 5 bases; unmatched junction nucleotides: 9. This sample stems from a study of technical replicates of blood from four donors. The data were produced by immunoSEQ multiplex PCR, yet TCRdb's version contains in-frame clones alone and is incomplete. The table records about 81,000 clones, around 95% of them present only once. This clonotype originated in a human donor in good health. The sequencing input was T cells isolated from PBMCs. V is TRBV5-1 and J is TRBJ1-1, with TRBD1 identical over 7 bases. The chain's CDR3 is CASRETTGRTEAFF. CDR3 nucleotides: TGCGCCAGCAGGGAAACGACAGGGCGGACTGAAGCTTTCTTT.